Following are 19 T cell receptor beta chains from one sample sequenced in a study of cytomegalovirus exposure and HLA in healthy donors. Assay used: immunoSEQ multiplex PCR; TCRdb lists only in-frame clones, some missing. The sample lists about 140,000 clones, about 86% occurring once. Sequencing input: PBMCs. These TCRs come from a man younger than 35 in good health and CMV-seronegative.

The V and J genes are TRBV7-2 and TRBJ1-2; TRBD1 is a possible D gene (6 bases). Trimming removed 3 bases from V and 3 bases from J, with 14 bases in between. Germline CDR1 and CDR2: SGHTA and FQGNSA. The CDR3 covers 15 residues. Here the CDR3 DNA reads TGTGCCAGCAGCTTCCTTAGCCAGGGGTACTATGGCTACACCTTC. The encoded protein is CASSFLSQGYYGYTF. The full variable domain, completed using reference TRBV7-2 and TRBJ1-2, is GAGVSQSPSNKVTEKGKDVELRCDPISGHTALYWYRQSLGQGLEFLIYFQGNSAPDKSGLPSDRFSAERTGGSVSTLTIQRTQQEDSAVYLCASSFLSQGYYGYTFGSGTRLTVV.

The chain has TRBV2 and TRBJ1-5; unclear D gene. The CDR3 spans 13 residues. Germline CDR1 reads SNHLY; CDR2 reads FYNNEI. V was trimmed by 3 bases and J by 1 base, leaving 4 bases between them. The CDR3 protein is CASSEESNQPQHF. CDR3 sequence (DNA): TGTGCCAGCAGTGAGGAGAGCAATCAGCCCCAGCATTTT.

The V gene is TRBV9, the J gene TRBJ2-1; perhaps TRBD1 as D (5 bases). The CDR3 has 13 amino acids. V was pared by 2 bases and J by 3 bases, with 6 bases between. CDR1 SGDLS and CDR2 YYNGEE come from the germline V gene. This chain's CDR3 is CASSVDSYNEQFF. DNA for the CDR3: TGTGCCAGCAGCGTCGACAGCTACAATGAGCAGTTCTTC.

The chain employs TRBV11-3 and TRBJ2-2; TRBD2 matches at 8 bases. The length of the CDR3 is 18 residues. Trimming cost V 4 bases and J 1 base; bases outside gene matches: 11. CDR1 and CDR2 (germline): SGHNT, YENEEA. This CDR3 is CASSSPLAGGVNTGELFF. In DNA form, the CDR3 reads TGTGCCAGCAGCTCTCCCTTGGCGGGAGGAGTGAACACCGGGGAGCTGTTTTTT.

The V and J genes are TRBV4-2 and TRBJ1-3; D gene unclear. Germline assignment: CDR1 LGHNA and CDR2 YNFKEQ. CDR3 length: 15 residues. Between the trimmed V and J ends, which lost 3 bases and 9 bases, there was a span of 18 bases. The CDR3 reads CASSQVRTEVTTIYF. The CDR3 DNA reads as TGTGCCAGCAGCCAGGTCCGAACCGAGGTAACCACCATATATTTT.

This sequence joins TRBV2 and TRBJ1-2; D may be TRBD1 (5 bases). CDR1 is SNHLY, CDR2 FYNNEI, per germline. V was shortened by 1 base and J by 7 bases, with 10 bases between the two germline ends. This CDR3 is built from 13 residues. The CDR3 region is CASSEGQGGGYTF. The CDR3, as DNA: TGTGCCAGCAGTGAAGGGCAGGGCGGTGGCTACACCTTC.

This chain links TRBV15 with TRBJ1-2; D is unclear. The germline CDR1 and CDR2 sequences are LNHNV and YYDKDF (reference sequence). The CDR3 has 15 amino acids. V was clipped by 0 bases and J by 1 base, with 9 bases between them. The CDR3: CATSRDLPGNYGYTF. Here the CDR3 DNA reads TGTGCCACCAGCAGAGATCTTCCGGGTAACTATGGCTACACCTTC.

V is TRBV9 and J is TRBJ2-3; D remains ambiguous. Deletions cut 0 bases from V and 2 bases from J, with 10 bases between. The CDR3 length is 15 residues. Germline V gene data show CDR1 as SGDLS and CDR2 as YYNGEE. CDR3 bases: TGTGCCAGCAGCGTAGAAGGCAGGCCCACAGATACGCAGTATTTT. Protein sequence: CASSVEGRPTDTQYF.

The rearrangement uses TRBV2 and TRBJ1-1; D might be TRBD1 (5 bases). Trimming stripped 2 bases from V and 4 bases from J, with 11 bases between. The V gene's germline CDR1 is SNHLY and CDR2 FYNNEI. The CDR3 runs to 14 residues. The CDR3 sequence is CASSERQGFTEAFF. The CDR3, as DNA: TGTGCCAGCAGTGAACGGCAGGGCTTCACTGAAGCTTTCTTT.

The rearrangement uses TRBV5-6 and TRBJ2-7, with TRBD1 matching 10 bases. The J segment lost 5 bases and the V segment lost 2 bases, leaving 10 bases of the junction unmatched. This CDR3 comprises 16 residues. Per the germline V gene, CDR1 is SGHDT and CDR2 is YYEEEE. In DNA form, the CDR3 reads TGTGCCAGCAGCTTTGCTAAGGGGACAGGGGATAACGAGCAGTACTTC. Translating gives CASSFAKGTGDNEQYF.

The CDR3 loop is CSGGRQLLDNEQFF. The CDR3 DNA is TGCAGCGGGGGGCGACAGCTCCTCGACAATGAGCAGTTCTTC. This sequence joins TRBV29-1 and TRBJ2-1, with D perhaps matching TRBD1 (6 bases). Germline V gene data show CDR1 as SQVTM and CDR2 as ANQGSEA. The CDR3 runs 14 residues. With 7 bases removed from V and 5 bases from J, the gap between germline ends came to 18 bases.

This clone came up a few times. CDR3 in DNA: TGTGCCAGCTCACCAGTGGAGGGGGCCGCCGGCTACACCTTC. This codes for CASSPVEGAAGYTF. The chain recombines TRBV18 with TRBJ1-2, with TRBD1 matching over 7 bases. Germline V gene lookup returns CDR1 KGHSH and CDR2 LQKENI. This CDR3 is 14 amino acids long. V trimming: 2 bases; J trimming: 8 bases; junction bases outside the gene matches: 8.

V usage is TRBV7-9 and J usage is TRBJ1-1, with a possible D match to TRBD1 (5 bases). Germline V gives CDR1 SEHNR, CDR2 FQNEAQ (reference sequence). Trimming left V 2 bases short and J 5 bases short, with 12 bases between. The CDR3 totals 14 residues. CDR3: CASSLSGEGTEAFF. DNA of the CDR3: TGTGCCAGCAGCTTATCGGGGGAAGGAACTGAAGCTTTCTTT.

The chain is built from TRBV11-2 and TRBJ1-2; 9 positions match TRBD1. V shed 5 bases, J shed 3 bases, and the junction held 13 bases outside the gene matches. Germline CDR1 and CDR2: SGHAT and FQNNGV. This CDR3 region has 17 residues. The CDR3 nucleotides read TGTGCCAGCAGCCCGTCCCGGGACAGGGTCCCTGACTATGGCTACACCTTC. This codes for CASSPSRDRVPDYGYTF.

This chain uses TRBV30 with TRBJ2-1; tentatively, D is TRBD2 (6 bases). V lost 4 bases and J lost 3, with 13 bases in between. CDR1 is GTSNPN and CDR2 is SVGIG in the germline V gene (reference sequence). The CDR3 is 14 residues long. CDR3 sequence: CAWTRWGDYNEQFF. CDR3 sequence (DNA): TGTGCCTGGACGAGATGGGGGGACTACAATGAGCAGTTCTTC.

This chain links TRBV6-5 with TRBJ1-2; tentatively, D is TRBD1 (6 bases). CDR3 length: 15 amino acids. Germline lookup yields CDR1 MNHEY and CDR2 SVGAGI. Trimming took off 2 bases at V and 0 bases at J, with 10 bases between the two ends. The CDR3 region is CASSYPDSPNYGYTF. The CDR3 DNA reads TGTGCCAGCAGTTACCCGGACAGCCCTAACTATGGCTACACCTTC.

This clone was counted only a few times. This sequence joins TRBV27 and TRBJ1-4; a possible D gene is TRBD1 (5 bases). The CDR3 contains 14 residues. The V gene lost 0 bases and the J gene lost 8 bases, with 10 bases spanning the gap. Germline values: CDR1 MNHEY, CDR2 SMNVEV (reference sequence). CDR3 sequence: CASSLSRAGEKLFF. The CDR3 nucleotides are TGTGCCAGCAGTTTATCCAGGGCAGGCGAAAAACTGTTTTTT. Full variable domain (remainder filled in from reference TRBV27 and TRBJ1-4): EAQVTQNPRYLITVTGKKLTVTCSQNMNHEYMSWYRQDPGLGLRQIYYSMNVEVTDKGDVPEGYKVSRKEKRNFPLILESPSPNQTSLYFCASSLSRAGEKLFFGSGTQLSVL.

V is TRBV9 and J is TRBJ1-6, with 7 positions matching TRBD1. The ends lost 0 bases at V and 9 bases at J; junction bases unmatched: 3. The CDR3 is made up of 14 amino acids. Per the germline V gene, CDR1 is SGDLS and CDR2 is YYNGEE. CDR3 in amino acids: CASSVEAGGSPLHF. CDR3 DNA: TGTGCCAGCAGCGTAGAGGCAGGGGGTTCACCCCTCCACTTT.

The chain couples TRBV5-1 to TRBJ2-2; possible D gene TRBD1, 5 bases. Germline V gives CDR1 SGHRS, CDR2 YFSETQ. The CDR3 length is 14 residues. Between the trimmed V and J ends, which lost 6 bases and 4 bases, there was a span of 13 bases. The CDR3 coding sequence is TGCGCCAGCACCTTTAGGACACTCACCGGGGAGCTGTTTTTT. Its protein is CASTFRTLTGELFF.